This TCR beta chain was documented in a study of T cell repertoires in ileal Crohn's disease (dated by TCRdb to about 2019). Some background on the complete study: At the time of surgery, roughly 34% of patients were active smokers, and the median duration of disease was 7.9 years. Endoscopic postoperative recurrence was defined as a Rutgeerts score above i0. Running in parallel with the study was a multicentre cohort set up to find predictors of early endoscopic recurrence following ileocolonic resection. A prospective multicentre cohort supplied the 55 to 65 Crohn's disease patients whose TCR repertoires were analysed. Roughly half of the patients were given postoperative therapy, with under 13 receiving thiopurines and around 20 receiving anti-TNF agents. A total of 170 or so mucosal samples from around 60 patients were sequenced, collected from several sites on the surgical specimen and at postoperative endoscopy. Every patient underwent surgery because of a complication, which was stricturing disease in around 61% and penetrating disease in around 39%. What the authors observed across the whole study: Compared with non-smokers, patients who were active smokers at surgery showed a significantly higher proportion of clonal expansions (about 25% vs 18%, p=0.02). Endoscopic recurrence was linked to a higher percentage of high-frequency clones at surgery, and recurrence occurred in every patient whose clonality exceeded 26.8% (18/57). Sorted CD8 T cells carried more high-frequency clones than CD4 T cells, suggesting mucosal expansions were mainly CD8. Only a subgroup of patients, of unstated size, had their mucosal CD4 and CD8 T cells sorted and sequenced.

Eligible patients were adults with ileal or ileocolonic Crohn's disease who had an indication for ileocolonic resection. Whole ileal mucosal biopsies were kept frozen at -80 degrees C prior to DNA extraction. A TRizol-based method was used to extract genomic DNA from the frozen whole biopsies, and the DNA was quantified with a NanoDrop 2000 spectrophotometer. With respect to this clone: There is no known antigen for this receptor. No much larger clone exists at a distance of one base, and base qualities are not known.

For commercial TCRB immunosequencing, five hundred nanograms of biopsy DNA were submitted for each sample. Adaptive Biotechnology amplified the CDR3 regions from genomic DNA with a two-step multiplex PCR designed to control amplification bias. The first PCR used primers for every V and J gene segment; the second PCR added barcodes and Illumina adapters. CDR3 libraries were sequenced on an Illumina instrument. For the original study's pipeline: Analysis combined the vendor-provided pipelines with custom analysis of raw data in R/Bioconductor under R version 3.3.0. Clonality, ranging from 0 to 1, was calculated as the inverse of the normalised Shannon entropy of all productive clones. High-frequency clones were defined as the repertoire share of the top 100 clones, retaining only clones passing a 95% confidence test. Overlap between samples was measured with the Morisita-Horn index, while repertoire diversity was measured with the Simpson index. The table was pulled from immuneACCESS by TCRdb, which kept in-frame rearrangements only. Such tables lose some clones; where checked, under half of the loss comes from unresolved V genes, and the rest has no known cause. D and trimming were read from the DNA, whereas the V and J calls and clone size are those reported in that table. A total of about 5,000 clones appear in this sample, roughly 80% of them only once. About 12% of the sample is held by the ten biggest clonotypes.

According to the germline V gene, CDR1 reads MGHRA and CDR2 reads YSYEKL. The junction shows trimming of 2 bases on V and 4 bases on J, and the gene matches do not reach 8 bases of it. From its cysteine to its phenylalanine, the CDR3 spans 17 amino acids. Only the CDR3 DNA stays, 51 bases, in frame from base 1. Material for sequencing was ileal tissue. This chain is built from TRBV4-1 and TRBJ2-1, with TRBD1 matching 10 junction bases. The TCR originated in an adult with Crohn's disease. The CDR3 region: CASSQPPGTGDYNEQFF. DNA sequence: TGCGCCAGCAGCCAACCCCCCGGGACAGGGGATTACAATGAGCAGTTCTTC.